These 18 T cell receptor beta chains were all obtained from the same sample, sequenced in a study of graft-versus-host responses after intestinal transplantation. Profiled with immunoSEQ multiplex PCR; TCRdb holds only in-frame clones, not every one. The table includes under 90,000 clones, 92% detected once. The input for sequencing was PBMCs, taken 98 days after intestinal transplantation. These receptors were taken from a human patient who received an intestinal transplant, so some T cells may come from the graft donor.

Written as DNA, the CDR3 is TGTGCCAGCAGCACCCTAGCCTCTGGAAACACCATATATTTT. Encoded protein: CASSTLASGNTIYF. The chain joins TRBV7-9 to TRBJ1-3; D unresolved. This CDR3 is 14 amino acids long. The germline gives CDR1 SEHNR, CDR2 FQNEAQ (reference sequence). V was cut by 5 bases and J by 0 bases, with 8 bases left in between.

The chain joins TRBV6-6 to TRBJ1-1; possible D gene TRBD1, 6 bases. Germline loops: CDR1 MNHNY, CDR2 SVGAGI (reference sequence). The CDR3 spans 14 residues. V dropped 7 bases and J dropped 1 base, with 13 bases sitting between them. The CDR3 sequence is CASMTGTGNTEAFF. The CDR3 DNA sequence: TGTGCCAGCATGACAGGAACTGGGAACACTGAAGCTTTCTTT.

V and J are TRBV18 and TRBJ1-2, with D perhaps matching TRBD1 (5 bases). CDR3 length equals 13 residues. Germline CDR1 and CDR2: KGHSH and LQKENI. The V and J ends lost 3 bases and 3 bases respectively, with 8 bases between them. CDR3 residues: CASSPGGDYGYTF. The CDR3 DNA follows: TGTGCCAGCTCACCGGGGGGTGACTATGGCTACACCTTC.

The rearrangement links TRBV7-2 to TRBJ2-3; 8 nucleotides align to TRBD2. The germline gives CDR1 SGHTA, CDR2 FQGNSA. V was clipped by 1 base and J by 3 bases; unmatched bases: 3. This CDR3 region has 15 residues. This chain's CDR3 is CASSLVGGATDTQYF. As DNA, the CDR3 is TGTGCCAGCAGCTTAGTCGGGGGGGCGACAGATACGCAGTATTTT.

This clone was seen just once. This chain joins TRBV28 and TRBJ2-1; 8 nucleotides agree with TRBD1. CDR3 length: 17 residues. Trimming cost V 5 bases and J 1 base; bases outside gene matches: 10. Germline CDR1 is MDHEN and CDR2 is SYDVKM. In DNA, the CDR3 is TGTGCCAGCAGTCCCTTCCCAGGGGGCGCGTCCTACAATGAGCAGTTCTTC. Its translation: CASSPFPGGASYNEQFF.

V usage is TRBV19 and J usage is TRBJ2-1, with TRBD2 matching over 14 bases. J gave up 1 base and V 4 bases, and 18 bases lay outside the gene matches. Germline loops: CDR1 LNHDA, CDR2 SQIVND (reference sequence). This CDR3 is built from 22 residues. The CDR3, as DNA: TGTGCCAGTAGTACGCCCATAGGAGAGACTAGCGGGGGGGCTATGTCCTACAATGAGCAGTTCTTC. It is translated as CASSTPIGETSGGAMSYNEQFF.

The chain employs TRBV27 and TRBJ2-7, with TRBD1 matching over 8 bases. Germline V gene sequence: CDR1 MNHEY, CDR2 SMNVEV (reference sequence). This CDR3 is built from 16 residues. V lost 4 bases to trimming and J lost 0 bases; unmatched junction nucleotides: 8. The DNA for the CDR3 is TGTGCCAGCAGTTCTACCTTCGACAGGGGCTCCTACGAGCAGTACTTC. The encoded protein is CASSSTFDRGSYEQYF.

This chain connects TRBV2 to TRBJ2-3; D possibly corresponds to TRBD1 (5 bases). Trimming took 3 bases from V and 0 from J, leaving 7 bases between them. CDR3 length: 14 amino acids. Germline lookup yields CDR1 SNHLY and CDR2 FYNNEI. The CDR3 sequence is CASSDKGSTDTQYF. The CDR3 region has the DNA TGTGCCAGCAGTGACAAGGGGAGCACAGATACGCAGTATTTT.

The gene calls are TRBV6-1 and TRBJ1-2; no clear D. The V gene lost 2 bases and the J gene lost 3 bases, with 7 bases spanning the gap. The CDR3 extends over 13 amino acids. Germline V lookup: CDR1 MNHNS, CDR2 SASEGT. The CDR3 spells CASSEMWHYGYTF. The CDR3 DNA reads TGTGCCAGCAGTGAAATGTGGCACTATGGCTACACCTTC.

The chain joins TRBV4-1 to TRBJ2-1; 8 bases line up with TRBD2. CDR1 is MGHRA, CDR2 YSYEKL, per germline. The CDR3 runs to 15 residues. V was clipped by 7 bases and J by 9 bases; unmatched bases: 14. The CDR3 reads CASTITSGSSSEQFF. DNA of the CDR3: TGCGCCAGCACCATAACCAGCGGGAGCTCGAGTGAGCAGTTCTTC.

This clone was picked up one time. The sample holds other DNA sequences that translate to the same CDR3. The chain couples TRBV6-5 to TRBJ2-3; D unclear. This CDR3 region has 13 residues. V gave up 0 bases and J gave up 2 bases, with 3 bases separating them. Germline CDR1 and CDR2: MNHEY and SVGAGI. The CDR3 here is CASSYSSTDTQYF. In nucleotides, the CDR3 is TGTGCCAGCAGTTACTCTTCCACAGATACGCAGTATTTT.

The count of this clone is one. The chain has TRBV5-4 and TRBJ1-5; tentative D call: TRBD1 (5 bases). CDR1 and CDR2 from the germline V gene are SGHNT and YYREEE (reference sequence). V lost 1 base and J 3 bases, leaving 8 bases between the germline ends. There are 14 residues in the CDR3. CDR3 in amino acids: CASSLWGSNQPQHF. The CDR3 nucleotides read TGTGCCAGCAGCTTGTGGGGCTCCAATCAGCCCCAGCATTTT.

This clone has a handful of counts. V is TRBV4-1 and J is TRBJ2-2; D may be TRBD1 (5 bases). From germline, CDR1 is MGHRA and CDR2 YSYEKL. V shed 4 bases and J shed 3 bases, with 12 bases lying between them. The CDR3 consists of 15 residues. For the CDR3, the DNA is TGCGCCAGCAGCCCTTTCGACAGATACACCGGGGAGCTGTTTTTT. Encoded protein: CASSPFDRYTGELFF.

This chain connects TRBV6-1 to TRBJ1-2; TRBD1 agrees at 8 bases. The V segment lost 6 bases and the J segment 8 bases; nucleotides outside the gene matches: 11. The CDR3 runs 14 residues. In germline, CDR1 is MNHNS, CDR2 SASEGT. CDR3 bases: TGTGCCAGCAGCTCCCACAGGGGGAGGAGAGGCTACACCTTC. Translation gives CASSSHRGRRGYTF.

The CDR3 DNA sequence: TGTGCCAGCAGCTTAATGGGGGGCGATGAAAAACTGTTTTTT. Translated, it gives CASSLMGGDEKLFF. V and J are TRBV7-9 and TRBJ1-4, with D maybe TRBD1 (6 bases). V was cut by 2 bases and J by 6 bases, with 10 bases left in between. The CDR3 loop spans 14 amino acids. Germline assignment: CDR1 SEHNR and CDR2 FQNEAQ (reference sequence). Looking up the rest from reference TRBV7-9 and TRBJ1-4 gives the full variable domain: DTGVSQNPRHKITKRGQNVTFRCDPISEHNRLYWYRQTLGQGPEFLTYFQNEAQLEKSRLLSDRFSAERPKGSFSTLEIQRTEQGDSAMYLCASSLMGGDEKLFFGSGTQLSVL.

The rearrangement joins TRBV4-1 to TRBJ1-3; 9 bases align to TRBD1. This CDR3 comprises 15 residues. The germline gives CDR1 MGHRA, CDR2 YSYEKL. The junction had 5 bases not matched to a gene; V was cut back by 8 bases and J by 0 bases. The CDR3: CASRGQGSSGNTIYF. The CDR3 nucleotides are TGCGCCAGCCGCGGACAGGGGAGCTCTGGAAACACCATATATTTT.

V usage is TRBV6-5 and J usage is TRBJ2-1; D is undetermined. This CDR3 has 16 amino acids. Trimming removed 0 bases from V and 0 bases from J, with 9 bases in between. Germline values: CDR1 MNHEY, CDR2 SVGAGI. The CDR3 spells CASSYSGLSSYNEQFF. The CDR3 nucleotides read TGTGCCAGCAGTTACTCGGGCCTGAGCTCCTACAATGAGCAGTTCTTC.

The V and J genes are TRBV19 and TRBJ1-3; no firm D call. The V end lost 5 bases, the J end lost 0 bases, and 8 bases lay between the germline ends. The CDR3 totals 14 residues. Germline CDR1 LNHDA, CDR2 SQIVND (reference sequence). The CDR3 DNA is TGTGCCAGTAGTTCCGTAGGCTCTGGAAACACCATATATTTT. Encoded protein: CASSSVGSGNTIYF. Full variable domain (remainder filled in from reference TRBV19 and TRBJ1-3): DGGITQSPKYLFRKEGQNVTLSCEQNLNHDAMYWYRQDPGQGLRLIYYSQIVNDFQKGDIAEGYSVSREKKESFPLTVTSAQKNPTAFYLCASSSVGSGNTIYFGEGSWLTVV.